This entry describes one T cell receptor beta chain. Its antigen is unknown. Primers included in the PCR were 60 Vbeta and 13 Jbeta primers. The repertoire was sequenced with immunoSEQ multiplex PCR; TCRdb's copy has only in-frame clones and lacks some. The repertoire consists of 150,000 to 200,000 clones, with around 80% occurring once and the leading ten covering 0.95% to 1.5%. V lost 7 bases to trimming and J lost 6 bases, with 13 bases between them. Germline V lookup: CDR1 SGHDT, CDR2 YYEEEE. CDR3 length: 13 residues. The entry originates in a study of cytomegalovirus exposure and HLA in healthy donors. Study findings and constraints: An apparent linkage of common viral pathogens to several of the most significant clusters emerged in a later analysis. A few V segments could not be told apart, such as TRBV6-2 and TRBV6-3, and were left out.

Material: PBMCs. This chain joins TRBV5-6 and TRBJ1-4; TRBD1 is a possible D gene (5 bases). This TCR derives from a girl aged 2-9 years in good health and CMV-seropositive. CDR3 coding DNA: TGTGCCAGCCGCCGCGGGGGACATGAAAAACTGTTTTTT. This gives the protein CASRRGGHEKLFF. Supplemented by reference TRBV5-6 and TRBJ1-4, the full variable domain reads DAGVTQSPTHLIKTRGQQVTLRCSPKSGHDTVSWYQQALGQGPQFIFQYYEEEERQRGNFPDRFSGHQFPNYSSELNVNALLLGDSALYLCASRRGGHEKLFFGSGTQLSVL.